This T cell receptor beta chain comes out of a study of human T cells and chemical hapten exposure. This clonotype appeared a single time. What it binds is not known. General study findings and limits: Alopecia affecting every donor means their immune response may not match healthy people's.

The CDR3 consists of 13 residues. CDR1 ENHRY and CDR2 SYGVKD come from the germline V gene. V dropped 8 bases and J dropped 2 bases, with 13 bases sitting between them. Regarding time point: pre-sensitization, week 0. Treatment noted: therapeutic diphenylcyclopropenone sensitization with weekly scalp DPC. Using its own MiXCR run on the RACE reads, TCRdb lists one record per CDR3 protein. The repertoire has around 260,000 distinct CDR3 sequences, about 9% of them found once; the top ten carry less than 3%. Sequences were derived from whole blood, sampled in connection with sensitization to the hapten diphenylcyclopropenone (DPC). The rearrangement links TRBV10-3 to TRBJ2-7, with D possibly being TRBD1 or TRBD2 (5 bases each). This clonotype was obtained from a woman between 40 and 55 years old with alopecia areata. Some clones in this sample may be carry-over from other donors' samples. The CDR3 DNA follows: TGTGCCATCGGCAGGGAGCAAGCCTACGAGCAGTACTTC. Amino acid sequence: CAIGREQAYEQYF.